This is a list of T cell receptor beta chains from one sample in a study of Graves' ophthalmopathy and Graves' hyperthyroidism. MiXCR, run by TCRdb on the multiplex PCR reads, gives a single entry per CDR3 protein. Here the sample spans fewer than 600,000 distinct CDR3 sequences, over 13% being singletons. The sample taken for sequencing was blood. Source of these receptors: a woman aged 25 to 39 with Graves' ophthalmopathy. Each CDR3 is given with its conserved first and last residue. D genes are given only for firm matches. Clone size is not always given. Where it is, it says once, few, many or a class for expanded clones.

. | TRBJ2-7 | many | TRBV7-2 | TGTGCCAGCAGGGGCGGGACCCCCCTTGCCCACGAGCAGTACTTC | CASRGGTPLAHEQYF
. | TRBJ2-7 | . | TRBV6-2/TRBV6-3 | TGTGCCAGCACTCCCGCGGGGCTCTACGAGCAGTACTTC | CASTPAGLYEQYF
. | TRBJ1-1 | many | TRBV19 | TGTGCCAGTAGTATGTGGCGTACGGCTTTCTTT | CASSMWRTAFF
TRBD1 | TRBJ2-7 | . | TRBV4-1 | TGCGCCAGCAGCCAGGTTTCGGACAGGGAGTGGCAATACGAGCAGTACTTC | CASSQVSDREWQYEQYF
. | TRBJ2-2 | many | TRBV19 | TGTGCCAGTTCTCTTGAGGGGCGCGCCGGGGAGCTGTTTTTT | CASSLEGRAGELFF
. | TRBJ1-2 | few | TRBV12-3/TRBV12-4 | TGTGCCAGCAGTTTAGCTGCAGGGAGCGGCTACACCTTC | CASSLAAGSGYTF
TRBD1 | TRBJ1-2 | . | TRBV2 | TGTGCCAGCCGGCTGGACAGGTCATTATATGGCTACACCTTC | CASRLDRSLYGYTF
. | TRBJ1-2 | many | TRBV6-2/TRBV6-3 | TGTGCCAGCAGTTACGGGACACCCTCTGGCTACACCTTC | CASSYGTPSGYTF
TRBD1 | TRBJ1-5 | many | TRBV5-5 | TGTGCCAGCAGCCTCACAGGGACAGGGGTACAGCCCCAGCATTTT | CASSLTGTGVQPQHF
. | TRBJ1-5 | many | TRBV12-3/TRBV12-4 | TGTGCCAGCAGACCCGGGGGGGGCAATCAGCCCCAGCATTTT | CASRPGGGNQPQHF
. | TRBJ2-7 | . | TRBV28 | TGTGCCAGCAGTTTAGGGCTCCTCCCCTACGAGCAGTACTTC | CASSLGLLPYEQYF
TRBD2 | TRBJ2-7 | . | TRBV3-1 | TGTGCCAGCAGCCAGGACCCCGGACTAGCGGGAGGTCCCTCCTACGAGCAGTACTTC | CASSQDPGLAGGPSYEQYF
. | TRBJ1-5 | many | TRBV2 | TGTGCCAGCAGTGAGTCGGGTAGGCAGGGTCGATCGCCCCAGCATTTT | CASSESGRQGRSPQHF
TRBD2 | TRBJ2-7 | many | TRBV5-6 | TGTGCCAGCAGCCCCCGGGGGACTAGCGGGAGTCCCGGCGAGCAGTACTTC | CASSPRGTSGSPGEQYF
TRBD1 | TRBJ2-7 | many | TRBV2 | TGTGCCAGCAGGGGACAGGGTACGGGCGAGCAGTACTTC | CASRGQGTGEQYF
TRBD1 | TRBJ2-2 | . | TRBV19 | TGTGCCAGTCGTGCGGGACAGGGGTTCCCCGGGGAGCTGTTTTTT | CASRAGQGFPGELFF
. | TRBJ1-3 | many | TRBV12-3/TRBV12-4 | TGTGCCAGCAGGCAGGACATCTCTGGAAACACCATATATTTT | CASRQDISGNTIYF
. | TRBJ2-2 | few | TRBV11-1 | TGTGCCAGCAGCCCTCCGAACTCCAGTGTTCCCGGGGAGCTGTTTTTT | CASSPPNSSVPGELFF
TRBD2 | TRBJ2-7 | many | TRBV12-3/TRBV12-4 | TGTGCCAGCAGTGGGGACTACGACGAGCAGTACTTC | CASSGDYDEQYF
TRBD2 | TRBJ2-2 | few | TRBV4-1 | TGCGCCAGCAGACGGGGACTAGCGGGGTTAAACACCGGGGAGCTGTTTTTT | CASRRGLAGLNTGELFF
. | TRBJ1-5 | many | TRBV28 | TGTGCCAGCAACCAGCCCCAGCATTTT | CASNQPQHF
. | TRBJ2-5 | . | TRBV6-2/TRBV6-3 | TGTGCCAGCAGTTACGGGGGCAGGGTAGAGACCCAGTACTTC | CASSYGGRVETQYF
. | TRBJ1-2 | many | TRBV18 | TGTGCCAGCTCACCATCGAAGGACTTGGGCTACACCTTC | CASSPSKDLGYTF
. | TRBJ1-3 | many | TRBV20-1 | TGCAGTGCTAGAGATAGTATTCTCACTTCTGGAAACACCATATATTTT | CSARDSILTSGNTIYF
TRBD2 | TRBJ2-5 | . | TRBV6-5 | TGTGCCAGCAGTTACTCGATTATTAGCGGGGGGTCCGGGACCCAGTACTTC | CASSYSIISGGSGTQYF
TRBD1 | TRBJ1-2 | many | TRBV6-5 | TGTGCCAGCAGATCCGGGACAGGGTGGGGCTACACCTTC | CASRSGTGWGYTF
TRBD2 | TRBJ2-3 | many | TRBV20-1 | TGCAGTGCGTTAGGGGCGGGGGGTCAGGATACGCAGTATTTT | CSALGAGGQDTQYF
TRBD1 | TRBJ1-6 | many | TRBV12-3/TRBV12-4 | TGTGCCAGCAGTTTCACGACAGGGATGAATTCACCCCTCCACTTT | CASSFTTGMNSPLHF
TRBD1 | TRBJ2-7 | many | TRBV11-2 | TGTGCCAGCAGATCCATAAGGGACAGAACCTACGAGCAGTACTTC | CASRSIRDRTYEQYF
. | TRBJ1-5 | many | TRBV4-1 | TGCGCCAGCAGCCAGGCGGACAGACGCCAGCCCCAGCATTTT | CASSQADRRQPQHF
. | TRBJ1-3 | many | TRBV12-3/TRBV12-4 | TGTGCCAGCAGTCCATTAAACCCCGGAGTCTCTGGAAACACCATATATTTT | CASSPLNPGVSGNTIYF
. | TRBJ1-2 | many | TRBV28 | TGTGCCAGCAGTTTCTCTCAGGGAGCTAACTATGGCTACACCTTC | CASSFSQGANYGYTF
TRBD1 | TRBJ1-2 | . | TRBV7-2 | TGTGCCAGCAGCTTCAACCCCGGGACAGGCTATGGCTACACCTTC | CASSFNPGTGYGYTF
. | TRBJ1-2 | many | TRBV11-2 | TGTGCCAGCAGCTCCCTACAGGGAAGAGGGTATGGCTACACCTTC | CASSSLQGRGYGYTF
. | TRBJ1-1 | many | TRBV6-1 | TGTGCCAGCAGCCCGCCAGGGATAACTGAAGCTTTCTTT | CASSPPGITEAFF
. | TRBJ2-7 | many | TRBV2 | TGTGCCGGCGCCGGGACGGTAAACTACGAGCAGTACTTC | CAGAGTVNYEQYF
. | TRBJ1-1 | many | TRBV30 | TGTGCCTGGAGTCGTCCCCCCGGTGCGACTGAAGCTTTCTTT | CAWSRPPGATEAFF
. | TRBJ2-6 | many | TRBV6-1 | TGTGCCAGCATGATAGATTCCTTCTCCTCTGGGGCCAACGTCCTGACTTTC | CASMIDSFSSGANVLTF
. | TRBJ2-7 | many | TRBV12-3/TRBV12-4 | TGTGCCAGCATCCTCCATAACCACGAGCAGTACTTC | CASILHNHEQYF
TRBD2 | TRBJ2-7 | many | TRBV13 | TGTGCCAGCAGAAGAGCGGGAGGGAGTGCCCACGAGCAGTACTTC | CASRRAGGSAHEQYF
. | TRBJ1-1 | . | TRBV25-1 | TGTGCCAGCAGTGAATCTGTACGGAAGGAAGCTTTCTTT | CASSESVRKEAFF
. | TRBJ2-5 | . | TRBV20-1 | TGCAGTGCTAGTCCTCTAAAGGGAGGAGAGACCCAGTACTTC | CSASPLKGGETQYF
. | TRBJ1-1 | many | TRBV28 | TGTGCCACCTATTCGAACACTGAAGCTTTCTTT | CATYSNTEAFF
. | TRBJ2-2 | many | TRBV6-1 | TGTGCCAGCAAAAGCGGCAGAGACACCGGGGAGCTGTTTTTT | CASKSGRDTGELFF
TRBD1 | TRBJ2-7 | . | TRBV27 | TGTGCCAGCAGACCCGGGACAGGGGGCGCCGAGCAGTACTTC | CASRPGTGGAEQYF
TRBD1 | TRBJ1-1 | many | TRBV27 | TGTGCCAGCATCGCGAGGCCAGGGGGGGTTTGGGCTGAAGCTTTCTTT | CASIARPGGVWAEAFF
. | TRBJ1-3 | many | TRBV12-3/TRBV12-4 | TGTGCCAGCAGTTCGGGCGGAAACACCATATATTTT | CASSSGGNTIYF
. | TRBJ1-1 | . | TRBV30 | TGTGCCTGGATCAGGCTTAACACTGAAGCTTTCTTT | CAWIRLNTEAFF
TRBD2 | TRBJ2-7 | few | TRBV20-1 | TGCAGTGCTGGAGGGGCGGGAGGGTACGAGCAGTACTTC | CSAGGAGGYEQYF
TRBD1 | TRBJ1-2 | many | TRBV6-1 | TGTGCCAGCAGCCGCGCCAGGACAGGGGAGGGCTACACCTTC | CASSRARTGEGYTF
. | TRBJ2-7 | . | TRBV2 | TGTGCCACTCAGCGACGGGGCGTCGAGCAGTACTTC | CATQRRGVEQYF
. | TRBJ1-3 | many | TRBV12-3/TRBV12-4 | TGTGCCAGCAGTTTTATCTCTGGAAACACCATATATTTT | CASSFISGNTIYF
. | TRBJ2-7 | many | TRBV7-2 | TGTGCCAGCAGCTTAGGGCCTTCCGCATCCTACGAGCAGTACTTC | CASSLGPSASYEQYF
TRBD1 | TRBJ2-2 | . | TRBV20-1 | TGCAGTGCTAGAGATTCCGCCCGGGACAGGGGGAACACCGGGGAGCTGTTTTTT | CSARDSARDRGNTGELFF
. | TRBJ2-4 | . | TRBV19 | TGTGCCAGTAGTCCCCAGGACGGACTAGCCAAAAACATTCAGTACTTC | CASSPQDGLAKNIQYF